The clone carrying this T cell receptor beta chain was detected many times. Its antigen is unidentified. Germline CDR1 reads MNHEY; CDR2 reads SVGEGT. The V end was cut by 2 bases, the J end by 7 bases, with 9 bases between. This CDR3 contains 13 residues. TCRdb passed the 5' RACE reads through MiXCR, listing each CDR3 protein once. Counted here are about 630,000 distinct CDR3 sequences, 10% to 15% occurring once; the ten biggest clones make up around 14%. This entry is derived from a study of T cells after yellow fever vaccination. Overall study findings and caveats: A limited proportion of clonotypes was detected within both the CD4 and CD8 compartments.

This clonotype was sampled from a man aged 25 to 40 who received the YFV17D yellow fever vaccine. The genes are TRBV6-2 or TRBV6-3 and TRBJ2-1, with D unresolved. The specimen was PBMCs, collected on the day of the yellow fever booster vaccination. The CDR3 sequence: CASSYGVGNEQFF. In DNA form, the CDR3 reads TGTGCCAGCAGTTACGGCGTGGGGAATGAGCAGTTCTTC.